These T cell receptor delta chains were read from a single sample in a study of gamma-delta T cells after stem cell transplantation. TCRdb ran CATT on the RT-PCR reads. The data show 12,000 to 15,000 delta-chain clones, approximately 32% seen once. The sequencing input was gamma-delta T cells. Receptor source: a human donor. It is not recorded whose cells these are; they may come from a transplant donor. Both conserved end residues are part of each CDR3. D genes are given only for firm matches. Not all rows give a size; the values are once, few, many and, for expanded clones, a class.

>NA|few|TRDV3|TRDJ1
TGTGCCTTTAGATACCTTAAAGGAGGGATAACGGTGTACACCGATAAACTCATCTTT
CAFRYLKGGITVYTDKLIF
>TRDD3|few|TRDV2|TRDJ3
TGTGCCTGTGACGTACTGGGGGATTTTGCCACCCGACAGATGTTTTTC
CACDVLGDFATRQMFF
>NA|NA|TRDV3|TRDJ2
TGTGCCAGCAGACCTACGCCTCTGGCGAAATCTTTCGCACAACTCTTCTTT
CASRPTPLAKSFAQLFF
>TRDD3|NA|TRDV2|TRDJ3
TGTGCCTGTGACACTGGGGGATACACGAGCTCCTGGGACACCCGACAGATGTTTTTC
CACDTGGYTSSWDTRQMFF
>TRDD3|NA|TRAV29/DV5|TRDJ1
TGTGCAGCAAGCCCTTGTGTACTGGGGGCTGCCACCGATAAACTCATCTTT
CAASPCVLGAATDKLIF
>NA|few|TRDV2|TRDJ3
TGTGCCTGTGACACGGCTGGGCCCTCCTGGGACACCCGACAGATGTTTTTC
CACDTAGPSWDTRQMFF
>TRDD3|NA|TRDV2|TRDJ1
TGTGCCTGTGACACCGGAGAATTTATACTGGGGGATACAAGGCGCACCGATAAACTCATCTTT
CACDTGEFILGDTRRTDKLIF
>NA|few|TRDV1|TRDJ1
TGTGCTCTTGGGGAACTCCCTTCCTACGGGCTACTGGGGGTTGTGTACACCGATAAACTCATCTTT
CALGELPSYGLLGVVYTDKLIF
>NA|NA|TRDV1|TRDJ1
TGTGCTCTTGGGGACTTCCGAGACCCGAACTTCCCCTACTTCACCGATAAACTCATCTTT
CALGDFRDPNFPYFTDKLIF
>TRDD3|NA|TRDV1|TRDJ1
TGTGCTCTTGGGGAACGTCCGTCCCCATACTGGGGATCAAGAGGGTACACCGATAAACTCATCTTT
CALGERPSPYWGSRGYTDKLIF
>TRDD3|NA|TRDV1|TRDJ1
TGTGCTCTTGGGGAAAATTCGTACTGGGGGATACGGGACGGACTCATCTTT
CALGENSYWGIRDGLIF
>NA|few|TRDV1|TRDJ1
TGTGCTCTTGGGGAATCCCGTACTGGGACCACCGATAAACTCATCTTT
CALGESRTGTTDKLIF
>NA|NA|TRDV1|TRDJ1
TGTGCTCTTGGGGACCGCCTTCCCGCTACGCGTACTGGGGACTATAAACTCATCTTT
CALGDRLPATRTGDYKLIF
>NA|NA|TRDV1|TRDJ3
TGTGCTATTGGGGAATACAGGGTGAGAAGCTATCCCAGCTCCTGGGACACCCGACAGATGTTTTTC
CAIGEYRVRSYPSSWDTRQMFF
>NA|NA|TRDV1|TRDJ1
TGTGCTCTTGGGGAACCCCCTAGTCCGGAGGATAAACTCATCTTT
CALGEPPSPEDKLIF
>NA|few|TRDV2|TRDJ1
TGTGCCTGTGACACCGTCGGGATGTATTACGGGGAGGAATCCGATAAACTCATCTTT
CACDTVGMYYGEESDKLIF
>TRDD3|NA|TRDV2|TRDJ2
TGTGCCTGTGACGAAATGGGGGATACGGGAACAAAACTCTTCTTT
CACDEMGDTGTKLFF
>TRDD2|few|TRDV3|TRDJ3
TGTGCCTTTTCGTTTTCCTACCGGGAGGACTTCTCCTGGGACACCCGACAGATGTTTTTC
CAFSFSYREDFSWDTRQMFF
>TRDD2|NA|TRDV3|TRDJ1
TGTGCCTTTACCTTCCTACCCTCCCTTGGCTCGTACACCGATAAACTCATCTTT
CAFTFLPSLGSYTDKLIF
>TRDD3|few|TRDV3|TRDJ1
TGTGCCTTTCGAGGGACCAGAGGACTGGGGGAATACACCGATAAACTCATCTTT
CAFRGTRGLGEYTDKLIF
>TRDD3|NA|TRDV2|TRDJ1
TGTGCCTGCGACACGGGGATTGGGGGATACGGACAACTCATCTTT
CACDTGIGGYGQLIF
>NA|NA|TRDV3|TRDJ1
TGTGCCTTGTTAGCAACAGGGGGCTGCACCGATAAACTCATCTTT
CALLATGGCTDKLIF
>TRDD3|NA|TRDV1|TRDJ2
TGTGCTCTTGGGTCGACAGACCCTATACGTGCGTCAAACAACTGGGGGTCCTCTTTGACAGCACAACTCTTCTTT
CALGSTDPIRASNNWGSSLTAQLFF
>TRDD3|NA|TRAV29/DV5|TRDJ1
TGTGCAGCAAGCGCCCCTACCACTTCCTTCGTAGGTACTGGGGGATACGAAGCCCCTTACACCGATAAACTCATCTTT
CAASAPTTSFVGTGGYEAPYTDKLIF
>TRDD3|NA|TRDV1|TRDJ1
TGTGCTCTTGGGGACCTTCCCGGACCGTACTGGGGGAGTCCACGCTGCGATAAACTCATCTTT
CALGDLPGPYWGSPRCDKLIF
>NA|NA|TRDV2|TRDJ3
TGTGCCTGTGACACCGGAAGGGGGGACACCTCCTGGGACACCCGACATATGTTTTTC
CACDTGRGDTSWDTRHMFF
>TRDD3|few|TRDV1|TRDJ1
TGTGCTCTTGGGGCCCAAGACCCACCCGTACTGGGGGATAAGTCCACCGATAAACTCATCTTT
CALGAQDPPVLGDKSTDKLIF
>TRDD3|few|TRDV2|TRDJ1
TGTGCCTGTGACGCCGTACTGGGGGACTACACCGATAAACTCATCTTT
CACDAVLGDYTDKLIF
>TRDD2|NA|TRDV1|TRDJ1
TGTGCTCTTGGAGAATACAGGACTTCCTATTGTAGATGGGGCACCGATAAACTCATCTTT
CALGEYRTSYCRWGTDKLIF
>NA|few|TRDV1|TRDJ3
TGTGCTCTTGGGGAAACCATTCTGTTACTGGGGGACACCCGACAGATGTTTTTC
CALGETILLLGDTRQMFF
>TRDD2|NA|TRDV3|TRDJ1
TGTGCCTTTTTTCCTTCCTATCATTCGGGGGGTTTGTACACCGATAAACTCATCTTT
CAFFPSYHSGGLYTDKLIF
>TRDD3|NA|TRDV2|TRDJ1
TGTGCCTGTCCTGGGGGCCTACGGTACTGGGGAAGAGCCGATAAACTCATCTTT
CACPGGLRYWGRADKLIF
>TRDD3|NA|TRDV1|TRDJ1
TGTGCTCTTGGGGACCCACTTCCTACTGGGGGATCGAAACTCATCTTT
CALGDPLPTGGSKLIF
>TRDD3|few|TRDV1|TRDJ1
TGTGCTCTTGGGGAAGACTTCGCTAACTGGGGGACTATCCAGTACACCGATAAACTCATCTTT
CALGEDFANWGTIQYTDKLIF